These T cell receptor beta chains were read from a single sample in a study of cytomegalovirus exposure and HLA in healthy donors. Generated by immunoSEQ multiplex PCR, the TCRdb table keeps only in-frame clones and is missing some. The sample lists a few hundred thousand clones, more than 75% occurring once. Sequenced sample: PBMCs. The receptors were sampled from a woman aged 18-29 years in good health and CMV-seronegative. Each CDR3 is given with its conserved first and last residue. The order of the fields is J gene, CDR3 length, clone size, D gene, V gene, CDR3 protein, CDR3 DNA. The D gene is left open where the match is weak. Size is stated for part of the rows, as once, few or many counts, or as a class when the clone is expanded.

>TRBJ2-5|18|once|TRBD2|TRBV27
CASSPRVGPSGRKETQYF
TGTGCCAGCAGTCCCCGGGTGGGGCCTAGCGGGAGGAAAGAGACCCAGTACTTC
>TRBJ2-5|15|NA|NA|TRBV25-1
CASSHGGGLGETQYF
TGTGCCAGCAGTCACGGTGGGGGGTTAGGGGAGACCCAGTACTTC
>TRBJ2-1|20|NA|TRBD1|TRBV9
CASSVTLGQGAMGQNNEQFF
TGTGCCAGCAGCGTAACCTTGGGACAGGGGGCGATGGGACAAAACAATGAGCAGTTCTTC
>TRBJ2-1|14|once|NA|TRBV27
CASSLRRDYNEQFF
TGTGCCAGCAGTTTGAGGAGGGACTACAATGAGCAGTTCTTC
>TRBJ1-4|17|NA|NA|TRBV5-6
CASSWGPTSVEDEKLFF
TGTGCCAGCAGCTGGGGCCCAACCTCAGTAGAAGATGAAAAACTGTTTTTT
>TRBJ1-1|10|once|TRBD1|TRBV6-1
CASRGGEAFF
TGTGCCAGCAGAGGGGGCGAAGCTTTCTTT
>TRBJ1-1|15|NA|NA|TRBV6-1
CASQRGGNTNTEAFF
TGTGCCAGCCAGCGGGGGGGGAACACGAACACTGAAGCTTTCTTT
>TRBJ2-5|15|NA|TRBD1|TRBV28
CASSLQGAQGETQYF
TGTGCCAGCAGTTTACAGGGGGCGCAGGGAGAGACCCAGTACTTC
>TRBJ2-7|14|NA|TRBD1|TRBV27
CASRAMTGIHEQYF
TGTGCCAGCAGAGCGATGACAGGGATCCACGAGCAGTACTTC
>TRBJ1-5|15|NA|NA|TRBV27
CASSSLQVSNQPQHF
TGTGCCAGCAGTTCTCTACAGGTTAGCAATCAGCCCCAGCATTTT
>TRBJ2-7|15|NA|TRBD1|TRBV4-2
CASSQHRGRVYEQYF
TGTGCCAGCAGCCAACACAGGGGGCGCGTTTACGAGCAGTACTTC
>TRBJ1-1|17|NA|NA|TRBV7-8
CASTPTGPTGYGTEAFF
TGTGCCAGCACCCCTACCGGCCCAACAGGGTACGGAACTGAAGCTTTCTTT
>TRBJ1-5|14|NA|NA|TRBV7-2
CASSPGQRNQPQHF
TGTGCCAGCAGCCCAGGACAGAGGAATCAGCCCCAGCATTTT
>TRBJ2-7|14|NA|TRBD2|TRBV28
CASSLAGTSYEQYF
TGTGCCAGCTCCCTAGCGGGTACCTCCTACGAGCAGTACTTC
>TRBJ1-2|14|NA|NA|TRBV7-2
CASSQGLGAGGYTF
TGTGCCAGCAGCCAAGGCCTGGGGGCAGGTGGCTACACCTTC
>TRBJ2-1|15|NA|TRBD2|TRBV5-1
CASSHGAGGYNEQFF
TGCGCCAGCAGCCATGGGGCGGGGGGATACAATGAGCAGTTCTTC
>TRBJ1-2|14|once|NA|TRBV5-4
CASSLAAERGGYTF
TGTGCCAGCAGCTTGGCGGCGGAGCGCGGTGGCTACACCTTC
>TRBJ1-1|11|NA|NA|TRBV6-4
CASSLSTEAFF
TGTGCCAGCAGTCTCAGCACTGAAGCTTTCTTT
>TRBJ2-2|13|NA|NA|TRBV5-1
CASSLVPSGELFF
TGCGCCAGCAGCTTGGTCCCCTCCGGGGAGCTGTTTTTT
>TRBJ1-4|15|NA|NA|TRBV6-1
CASSEMGAGDEKLFF
TGTGCCAGCAGTGAAATGGGGGCGGGCGATGAAAAACTGTTTTTT
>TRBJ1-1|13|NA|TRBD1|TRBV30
CASFRDRPEGAFF
TGTGCCTCCTTCCGGGACAGGCCGGAGGGGGCTTTCTTT
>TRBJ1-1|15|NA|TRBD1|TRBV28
CASMVGGGAGTEAFF
TGTGCCAGCATGGTAGGAGGGGGCGCAGGAACTGAAGCTTTCTTT
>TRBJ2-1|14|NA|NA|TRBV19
CASSISRGYNEQFF
TGTGCCAGTAGTATATCCAGGGGCTACAATGAGCAGTTCTTC
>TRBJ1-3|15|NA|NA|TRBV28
CASSFTGLVGNTIYF
TGTGCCAGCAGTTTTACAGGGCTTGTTGGAAACACCATATATTTT
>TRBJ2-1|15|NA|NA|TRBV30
CAWSVGTQGVNEQFF
TGTGCCTGGAGTGTAGGGACTCAGGGGGTCAATGAGCAGTTCTTC
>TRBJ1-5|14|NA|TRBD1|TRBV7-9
CASSPGQGNQPQHF
TGTGCCAGCAGCCCAGGACAGGGGAATCAGCCCCAGCATTTT
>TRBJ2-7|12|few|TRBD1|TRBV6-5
CASSYTGVEQYF
TGTGCCAGCAGTTACACAGGGGTCGAGCAGTACTTC